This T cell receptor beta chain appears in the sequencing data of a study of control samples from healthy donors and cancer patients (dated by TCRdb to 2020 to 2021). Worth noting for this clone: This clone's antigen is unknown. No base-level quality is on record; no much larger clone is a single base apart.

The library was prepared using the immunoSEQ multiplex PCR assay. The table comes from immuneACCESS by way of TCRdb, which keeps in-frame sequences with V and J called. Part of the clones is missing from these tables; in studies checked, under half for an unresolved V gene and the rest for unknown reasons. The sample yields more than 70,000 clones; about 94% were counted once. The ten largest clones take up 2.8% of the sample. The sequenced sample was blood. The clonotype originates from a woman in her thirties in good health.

The DNA sequence follows: TGTGCCAGCAGTGGGATAGGGGGGGCCTACGAGCAGTACTTC. Its translation reads: CASSGIGGAYEQYF. The V gene is TRBV6-2 or TRBV6-3 and the J gene is TRBJ2-7; tentative D gene TRBD2, with 7 bases matching. V is pared back by 5 bases and J by 2 bases, with 13 bases lying between the germline termini. Counted from cysteine to phenylalanine, this CDR3 has 14 amino acids. Kept here is only the CDR3 DNA, which spans 42 bases and is read in frame from base 1. CDR1 and CDR2 were assigned from the germline V gene as MNHEY and SVGEGT.